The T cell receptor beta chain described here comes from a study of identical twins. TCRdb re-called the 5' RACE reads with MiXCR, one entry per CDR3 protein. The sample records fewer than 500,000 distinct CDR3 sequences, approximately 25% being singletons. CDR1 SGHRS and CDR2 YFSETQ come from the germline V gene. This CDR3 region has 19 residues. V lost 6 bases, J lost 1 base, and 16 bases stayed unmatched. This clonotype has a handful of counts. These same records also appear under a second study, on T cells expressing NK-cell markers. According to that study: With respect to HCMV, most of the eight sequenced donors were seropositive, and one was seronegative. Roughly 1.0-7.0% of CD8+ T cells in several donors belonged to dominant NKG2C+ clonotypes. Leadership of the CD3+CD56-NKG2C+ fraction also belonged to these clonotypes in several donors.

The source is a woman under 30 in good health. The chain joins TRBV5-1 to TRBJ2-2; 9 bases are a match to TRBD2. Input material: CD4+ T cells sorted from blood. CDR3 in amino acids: CASKLRFAGGDVNTGELFF. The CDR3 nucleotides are TGCGCCAGCAAACTTCGTTTTGCGGGAGGGGACGTGAACACCGGGGAGCTGTTTTTT. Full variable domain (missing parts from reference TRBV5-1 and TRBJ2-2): KAGVTQTPRYLIKTRGQQVTLSCSPISGHRSVSWYQQTPGQGLQFLFEYFSETQRNKGNFPGRFSGRQFSNSRSEMNVSTLELGDSALYLCASKLRFAGGDVNTGELFFGEGSRLTVL.